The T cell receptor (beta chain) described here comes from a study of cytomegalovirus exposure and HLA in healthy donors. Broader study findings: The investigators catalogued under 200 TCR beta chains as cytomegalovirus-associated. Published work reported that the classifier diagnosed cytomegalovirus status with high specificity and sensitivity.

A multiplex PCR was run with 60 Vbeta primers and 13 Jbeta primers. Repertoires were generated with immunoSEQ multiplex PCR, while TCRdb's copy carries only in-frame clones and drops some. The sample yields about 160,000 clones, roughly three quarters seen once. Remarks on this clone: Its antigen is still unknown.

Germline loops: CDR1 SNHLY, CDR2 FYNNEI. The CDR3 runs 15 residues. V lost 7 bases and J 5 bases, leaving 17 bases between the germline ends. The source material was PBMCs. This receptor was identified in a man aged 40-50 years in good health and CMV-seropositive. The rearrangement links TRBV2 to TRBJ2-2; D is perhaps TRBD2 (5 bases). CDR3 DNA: TGTGCCAGCATCCGAGCGGCTGCAAGGACCGGGGAGCTGTTTTTT. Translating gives CASIRAAARTGELFF.